This T cell receptor (beta chain) was profiled in a study of CD8 T cells in ankylosing spondylitis. Whole-study findings and limits: Before this, some motif variants had been reported in reactive arthritis synovial fluid and blood. Blood of patients with ankylosing spondylitis appeared to be characterized by a TCR beta motif of fewer than 10 highly homologous variants.

Note on this clonotype: Its antigen is not known.

TCRdb itself ran the 5' RACE reads through MiXCR, one entry per CDR3 protein. The repertoire consists of approximately 540,000 distinct CDR3 sequences, with about 12% occurring once and the leading ten covering under 7.5%. Germline assignment: CDR1 MGHRA and CDR2 YSYEKL. CDR3 length: 14 residues. The V and J ends lost 5 bases and 4 bases respectively, with 12 bases between them. The chain combines TRBV4-1 with TRBJ1-5, with TRBD1 as a possible D gene (5 bases). The sample taken for sequencing was blood, either unsorted or a sorted T cell fraction (not recorded which). The source is a male donor with ankylosing spondylitis. CDR3 bases: TGCGCCAGCAGCAGGGGACCGATTAATCAGCCCCAGCATTTT. Translation: CASSRGPINQPQHF.